The present T cell receptor (beta chain) was sequenced within a study of T cell repertoires in cytomegalovirus infection. For the study at large: Based on public TCR beta signatures, there were indications of CMV infection and of a matching HLA type.

The germline gives CDR1 MNHNS, CDR2 SASEGT. J lost 4 bases, V lost 5 bases, and 16 bases had no gene match. This CDR3 region has 18 residues. MiXCR was run by TCRdb on the reads, yielding one entry per CDR3 protein. The sample lists around 70,000 distinct CDR3 sequences; approximately 3.6% were seen once. The TCR comes from a human donor in good health (CMV status not recorded). Some clones in this sample may be carry-over from other donors' samples. The chain employs TRBV6-1 and TRBJ2-3; 9 positions match TRBD1. Sequencing input: PBMCs. The CDR3 loop reads CASSTTTGQGFAPDTQYF. In DNA form, the CDR3 reads TGTGCCAGCAGTACTACGACCGGACAGGGGTTTGCCCCAGATACGCAGTATTTT.